The present entry profiles one T cell receptor beta chain with its context. Antigen unknown. Following RNA extraction, reverse transcription yielded cDNA that acted as the sequencing template. Generated by immunoSEQ multiplex PCR, the TCRdb table keeps only in-frame clones and is missing some. The sample records around 270,000 clones, more than 45% being singletons. Germline V CDR1 and CDR2: SGDLS, YYNGEE. Trimming cost V 0 bases and J 5 bases, with 10 bases left between them. CDR3 size: 14 residues. The data were obtained in a study of CD8+ T cells in alopecia areata. Treatment indicated: oral pan-JAK inhibitor, 5-10 mg twice daily. Those with alopecia areata gave lesional scalp punch biopsies and peripheral blood. Cell sorting on a FACSAria was used to separate CD4+ and CD8+ T cells from the PBMCs. General study results and limits: Resident alphabeta T-cell populations of normal skin are likewise subject to sequencing in scalp samples. Researchers say the link of baseline CD8+ expansion to response remains uncertain, with one nonresponder.

The sample here was CD4+ T cells sorted from blood, taken at week 24, from a patient treated with tofacitinib. The clonotype originates from a human donor with alopecia areata. This chain links TRBV9 with TRBJ2-3; no definite D call. The chain's CDR3 is CASSVGVGGDTQYF. The CDR3 DNA reads as TGTGCCAGCAGCGTAGGAGTAGGCGGAGATACGCAGTATTTT. Complete variable domain (other parts from reference TRBV9 and TRBJ2-3): DSGVTQTPKHLITATGQRVTLRCSPRSGDLSVYWYQQSLDQGLQFLIQYYNGEERAKGNILERFSAQQFPDLHSELNLSSLELGDSALYFCASSVGVGGDTQYFGPGTRLTVL.